This T cell receptor beta chain was documented in a study of cytomegalovirus exposure and HLA in healthy donors. Researchers ran the PCR with 60 Vbeta and 13 Jbeta primers. Assay: immunoSEQ multiplex PCR; the TCRdb copy retains only in-frame clones and omits some. The sample carries around 70,000 clones, 86% recorded once. This clone was seen a handful of times. The sequencing input was PBMCs. The sequence was obtained from a woman in her 30s in good health and CMV-seronegative.

Here the CDR3 reads CASSQDSRAPTNEKLFF. The DNA of the CDR3 is TGTGCCAGCAGCCAAGATAGCAGAGCCCCAACTAATGAAAAACTGTTTTTT. The J gene is TRBJ1-4, the V gene TRBV4-2; D is undetermined. Trimming removed 0 bases from V and 0 bases from J, with 11 bases in between. This CDR3 comprises 17 residues. Germline CDR1 is LGHNA and CDR2 is YNFKEQ.